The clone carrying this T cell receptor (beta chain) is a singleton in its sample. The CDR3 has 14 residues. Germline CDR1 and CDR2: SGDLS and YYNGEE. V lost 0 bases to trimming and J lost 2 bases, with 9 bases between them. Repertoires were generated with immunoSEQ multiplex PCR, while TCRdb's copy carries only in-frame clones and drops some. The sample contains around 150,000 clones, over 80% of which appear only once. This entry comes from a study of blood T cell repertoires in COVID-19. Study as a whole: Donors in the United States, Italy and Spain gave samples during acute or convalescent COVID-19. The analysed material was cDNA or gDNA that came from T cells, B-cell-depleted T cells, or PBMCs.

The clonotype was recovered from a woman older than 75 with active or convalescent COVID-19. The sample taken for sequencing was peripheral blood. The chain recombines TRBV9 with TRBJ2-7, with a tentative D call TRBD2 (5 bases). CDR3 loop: CASSVDEGTYEQYF. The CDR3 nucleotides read TGTGCCAGCAGCGTAGACGAGGGAACCTACGAGCAGTACTTC.